Each of the 14 T cell receptor beta chains below was sequenced from the same sample in a study of response to subunit inactivated influenza vaccine. TCRdb itself ran the RT-PCR reads through MiXCR, one entry per CDR3 protein. The sample comprises 500,000 to 600,000 distinct CDR3 sequences, 10% to 15% of which are singletons, and roughly 10% rests with the top ten. The sample here was PBMCs from blood, taken on the day of vaccination. These receptors were taken from a man aged 50 to 60 who received an inactivated influenza vaccine.

The chain employs TRBV7-2 and TRBJ2-3; D is possibly TRBD2 (5 bases). V lost 6 bases and J 7 bases, leaving 17 bases between the germline ends. Germline CDR1 and CDR2: SGHTA and FQGNSA. This CDR3 region has 14 residues. Written as DNA, the CDR3 is TGTGCCAGCAGTCAAGTCGGGGTGACACATACGCAGTATTTT. Its protein is CASSQVGVTHTQYF.

By sample share, this clonotype is medium-sized. This CDR3 fails to terminate in the conserved phenylalanine or tryptophan, so it likely reflects a read error. It is unclear where the CDR3 begins or ends on the DNA, so no DNA is shown, and the CDR3 is as TCRdb lists it. V gene TRBV2 combines with J gene TRBJ1-2; no check of the table's D call, TRBD1, against the DNA was made. From its first to its last residue, the CDR3 has 10 amino acids. Germline-derived CDR1 and CDR2 are SNHLY and FYNNEI. This CDR3 is CASYRGPVST.

This clonotype was counted between two and nine times. This chain connects TRBV10-1 to TRBJ2-7; a weak D match, TRBD2 (5 bases). This CDR3 spans 12 amino acids. With 4 bases removed from V and 7 bases from J, the gap between germline ends came to 11 bases. CDR1 WNHNN and CDR2 SYGVQD come from the germline V gene (reference sequence). CDR3 sequence reads: CASSAGLREQYF. CDR3 in DNA: TGCGCCAGCAGTGCCGGACTGAGGGAGCAGTACTTC.

This clonotype showed up just a few times. The chain links TRBV12-3 or TRBV12-4 to TRBJ2-1, with D maybe TRBD2 (7 bases). The V and J ends lost 5 bases and 0 bases respectively, with 17 bases between them. CDR3 length: 17 residues. For the CDR3, the DNA is TGTGCCAGCAGTCCCGTCAGGGCGGGGGCCTCCTACAATGAGCAGTTCTTC. Residues: CASSPVRAGASYNEQFF.

The chain has TRBV29-1 and TRBJ2-1; 12 bases align to TRBD2. The CDR3 is 14 residues long. The germline CDR1 and CDR2 sequences are SQVTM and ANQGSEA. Unmatched junction bases numbered 7, after V lost 4 bases and J lost 9 bases. The CDR3 region is CSVGASGRAFEQFF. Written as DNA, the CDR3 is TGCAGCGTTGGGGCTAGCGGGAGGGCCTTTGAGCAGTTCTTC.

The rearrangement joins TRBV7-2 to TRBJ2-1, with D uncertain. With 1 base removed from V and 0 bases from J, the gap between germline ends came to 13 bases. CDR3 length equals 17 residues. CDR1 and CDR2 (germline): SGHTA, FQGNSA. Here the CDR3 DNA reads TGTGCCAGCAGCTTAGTGGCACCCTATCGCTCCTACAATGAGCAGTTCTTC. This translates into CASSLVAPYRSYNEQFF.

The chain couples TRBV5-6 to TRBJ2-6, with D tentatively TRBD1 (6 bases). This CDR3 is built from 17 residues. Trimming removed 3 bases from V and 4 bases from J, with 17 bases in between. CDR1 SGHDT and CDR2 YYEEEE come from the germline V gene. CDR3 bases: TGTGCCAGCAGCTCCAGGGGTCCCCTTAGGGGGGCCAACGTCCTGACTTTC. Translating it yields CASSSRGPLRGANVLTF.

The chain carries TRBV5-1 and TRBJ2-1, with 9 bases fitting TRBD2. Germline lookup yields CDR1 SGHRS and CDR2 YFSETQ. The CDR3 length is 15 residues. V was pared by 2 bases and J by 5 bases, with 5 bases of the junction left unmatched. This CDR3 is CASSFLAGTNNEQFF. The CDR3 DNA reads TGCGCCAGCAGCTTTCTAGCGGGGACGAACAATGAGCAGTTCTTC.

The genes are TRBV6-1 and TRBJ2-2, with 10 positions matching TRBD2. V dropped 6 bases and J dropped 4; count of bases not matched to a gene: 8. Per germline, CDR1 MNHNS and CDR2 SASEGT. CDR3 length: 16 residues. This chain's CDR3 is CASSWTGTSVTGELFF. CDR3 sequence (DNA): TGTGCCAGCAGCTGGACCGGGACTAGCGTCACCGGGGAGCTGTTTTTT.

This clonotype was counted many times. J is TRBJ2-3 and V is TRBV11-2, with D unresolved. In germline, CDR1 is SGHAT, CDR2 FQNNGV. The CDR3 runs 17 residues. V was pared by 1 base and J by 2 bases, with 16 bases between. The chain's CDR3 is CASSLGVGFGSTDTQYF. DNA for the CDR3: TGTGCCAGCAGCTTAGGGGTTGGGTTTGGGTCCACAGATACGCAGTATTTT.

J is TRBJ2-7 and V is TRBV24-1, with 9 bases identical to TRBD2. Germline V gene lookup returns CDR1 KGHDR and CDR2 SFDVKD. Germline trimming cut 9 bases from V and 6 bases from J; bases unmatched to any gene: 14. The CDR3 totals 15 residues. CDR3 amino acids: CATSFRRLAVIEQYF. The CDR3 nucleotides read TGTGCCACCTCCTTCAGGCGACTAGCGGTGATCGAGCAGTACTTC.

This clonotype was picked up a small number of times. The V call is TRBV24-1, the J call TRBJ2-3; 7 bases map to TRBD2. Losses at the gene ends were 9 bases for V and 0 bases for J; bases not matched to a gene: 2. Germline lookup yields CDR1 KGHDR and CDR2 SFDVKD. This CDR3 is built from 13 residues. The CDR3 reads CATVSGSTDTQYF. For the CDR3, the DNA is TGTGCCACCGTTAGCGGGAGCACAGATACGCAGTATTTT.

The sample holds many counts of this clonotype. The chain links TRBV5-4 to TRBJ2-5; D gene uncertain. Germline values: CDR1 SGHNT, CDR2 YYREEE (reference sequence). V was pared by 6 bases and J by 2 bases, with 11 bases between. This CDR3 region has 13 residues. The CDR3 coding sequence is TGTGCCAGCAAAGGCGGAAGTCAAGAGACCCAGTACTTC. As protein: CASKGGSQETQYF.

This clonotype was seen only a few times. The chain carries TRBV27 and TRBJ1-2; D is unresolved. The V gene lost 5 bases and the J gene lost 4 bases, with 14 bases spanning the gap. Germline loops: CDR1 MNHEY, CDR2 SMNVEV (reference sequence). There are 14 residues in the CDR3. This chain's CDR3 is CASSPGLSRYGYTF. CDR3 bases: TGTGCCAGCAGTCCAGGACTGAGCCGCTATGGCTACACCTTC.